This TCR beta chain originates from a study of T cell responses to AZD1222 COVID-19 vaccine. To note about this clone: Its antigen is unknown.

Study-level findings and limits: Two AZD1222 doses significantly raised spike-specific TCR breadth and depth over controls. Mostly white British, mostly female donors; authors suggested clonal diversity may be underestimated. Spike-wide vaccine-associated CD4 TCRs dominated at 160-218 and 743-854. Per reports, nearly half of all spike-specific TCRs target regions that are unmutated in variants.

J was trimmed by 11 bases and V by 5 bases; bases with no gene match: 17. Germline-derived CDR1 and CDR2 are KGHSH and LQKENI. CDR3 length: 15 amino acids. Sequencing was performed with immunoSEQ multiplex PCR; in TCRdb, only in-frame clones are kept and a portion is missing. This sample has some 170,000 clones, with roughly 92% found just once. The TCR originated in an adult who received the AZD1222 COVID-19 vaccine. The V call is TRBV18, the J call TRBJ1-1; 7 bases agree with TRBD1. The sequencing used peripheral blood, collected 28 days after the second AZD1222 dose. The CDR3 bases are TGTGCCAGCTCAACGGGACAGTCTCCTATGGGGGAGGCTTTCTTT. Translation: CASSTGQSPMGEAFF. Together with reference TRBV18 and TRBJ1-1, the CDR3 gives the full variable domain: NAGVMQNPRHLVRRRGQEARLRCSPMKGHSHVYWYRQLPEEGLKFMVYLQKENIIDESGMPKERFSAEFPKEGPSILRIQQVVRGDSAAYFCASSTGQSPMGEAFFGQGTRLTVV.